This note documents a single TCR beta chain sequence. Its antigen target is currently unknown. No much larger clonotype is one base removed from it; base qualities were not supplied. The library was made by PCR. DNA from cultured CD4+ T cells underwent TCR sequencing with the Oncomine TCR Beta short-read assay at the Johns Hopkins FTIC core. The QIAamp micro DNA kit was used to extract genomic DNA from the cultured CD4+ T cells. Oncomine TCR Beta libraries from cultured CD4+ T cells were pooled with unique dual indexes and sequenced on an Illumina iSeq 100. Processing in the source paper ran as follows. Non-productive sequences were removed, and CDR3s that did not start with C, did not end with F or W, or were shorter than 7 amino acids were discarded. Antigen-specific clonotypes were identified using the MANAFEST web application through comparison of peptide-stimulated wells with reference and other culture wells. An FDR below 0.05, an odds ratio above 5, and a productive frequency above 0.1% in at least two of three replicate wells were required for clones to be considered positive. Cross-reactive clonotypes were defined as significantly expanded in both SARS-CoV-2 spike wells and at least one common cold coronavirus spike condition. Levenshtein distances (stringdist) and unrooted phylogenetic trees (ape) in R version 3.6.1 were used to assess CDR3 homology. TCRdb passed the public sequencing reads through fastp at Q25 and MiXCR, retaining productive beta sequences. Each entry is one CDR3 protein sequence, shown with its most common DNA and genes. TCRdb, not the original authors, processed these V and J calls. The sample has over 15,000 distinct CDR3 sequences on record, roughly half of them singletons. 4.5% to 5% of the sample belongs to the ten largest clones.

This sample was taken from a study of vaccination and CD4 T cells after COVID-19 (dated 2022 in TCRdb). Looking at the study overall: Convalescent patients had a positive SARS-CoV-2 result on nasal swab PCR, and of these patients, nine had mild disease and one had severe disease. Post-COVID blood samples from convalescent patients were collected a median of approximately 100 days after diagnosis, with a range of 35 to 161 days. Culture stimuli were overlapping spike peptide pools from SARS-CoV-2 and from the common cold coronaviruses HCoV-NL63, HCoV-OC43 and HCoV-229E. Each participant got two doses of either the Pfizer-BioNTech BNT162b2 vaccine (n=8) or the Moderna mRNA-1273 vaccine (n=2). In under twelve COVID-19 convalescent patients and several infection-naive healthy vaccine recipients, researchers compared the spike-specific CD4+ TCR repertoire from before mRNA vaccination with the repertoire from after. Post-vaccine blood samples were collected a median of 72 days after the second vaccine dose, ranging from roughly 13 to 250 days. In the convalescent cohort there were six males and four females, among whom were two Hispanic individuals, seven Caucasians, two Asians and one multiracial person. Control cultures received a CEFX viral epitope pool as the positive control, an HIV-1 Nef peptide pool as the negative control, or no peptide.

The V and J ends are trimmed by 5 bases and 6 bases, leaving 18 bases between them. The CDR3, from cysteine to phenylalanine, totals 15 residues. Only the CDR3 part of the read is kept: 45 bases, read in frame from the first base. Via the germline V gene (reference sequence), CDR1 is SEHNR and CDR2 FQNEAQ. This sample's treatment or condition label indicates: approximately 9-day PBMC culture with coronavirus spike peptide pools or control peptides (ViraFEST assay). The ViraFEST assay was used in the study, in which antigen-specific T cells were expanded with peptide pools and expanded clonotypes were subsequently identified by TCR sequencing. The convalescent patients' positive SARS-CoV-2 PCR tests were from March to December 2020, which was before the Alpha, Beta and Delta variants emerged in the United States. Each well held around 2.1 million PBMCs cultured with 10 ug/ml peptide pools in IMDM containing approximately 5% human AB serum and roughly 10 IU/ml IL-2. Half of the culture medium was replaced with fresh IL-2-containing medium on days 3 and 7. After roughly 9 days of culture, CD4+ T cells were isolated by negative selection with the EasySep CD4+ T cell isolation kit. PBMCs were separated from whole blood using Ficoll-Paque Plus gradient centrifugation and then either used fresh or cryopreserved at -140C. Triplicate wells were generally used for each culture condition.

The paper as a whole reports these results and caveats: Among convalescent patients, a median about 86% of the SARS-CoV-2-reactive clones seen after vaccination appeared only after vaccination, which suggests priming specific to the vaccine. The study included relatively few convalescent patients and did not analyze early timepoints after natural infection. The median count of SARS-CoV-2-reactive clonotypes went up from under 25 after infection to a few dozen after vaccination, although the change was not significant. Of the vaccine-specific clones in convalescent patients, 304 of 307, or nearly all, reacted only to SARS-CoV-2 spike and did not cross-react with common cold coronaviruses.

This specimen consisted of CD4+ T cells from blood, cultured in vitro, obtained before SARS-CoV-2 vaccination. The TCR comes from a human donor who had recovered from COVID-19. The rearranged chain carries TRBV7-9 and TRBJ2-3; the D gene is perhaps TRBD2, on 6 matching bases. The bases read TGTGCCAGCAGCCCGCGGGGCGGAGGCGGGGATACGCAGTATTTT. This yields the protein CASSPRGGGGDTQYF.